These 12 T cell receptor beta chains came from one sample sequenced in a study of blood T cell repertoires in COVID-19. Repertoires were generated with immunoSEQ multiplex PCR, while TCRdb's copy carries only in-frame clones and drops some. This table holds under 300,000 clones, 80% to 85% found once. The sequenced material came from PBMCs or T cells enriched from blood (not recorded which). All receptors derive from a middle-aged man who had recovered from COVID-19.

The CDR3 is CASSSLAGTSGRSSYNEQFF. The CDR3 nucleotides read TGCGCCAGCAGCTCTCTAGCTGGGACTAGCGGGAGGTCGTCCTACAATGAGCAGTTCTTC. The J gene is TRBJ2-1, the V gene TRBV5-1; 15 bases line up with TRBD2. The V gene's germline CDR1 is SGHRS and CDR2 YFSETQ. With 3 bases clipped from V and 1 base from J, the junction kept 11 bases outside the gene matches. CDR3 length: 20 residues.

This clone was counted many times. The chain carries TRBV9 and TRBJ1-6; D not certain. CDR1 and CDR2 (germline): SGDLS, YYNGEE. The V end lost 3 bases, the J end lost 13 bases, and 14 bases lay between the germline ends. The length of the CDR3 is 13 residues. The CDR3 DNA reads TGTGCCAGCAGCGCTGCGGGGAAGCCTCCCCTCCACTTT. Its protein product is CASSAAGKPPLHF.

This chain connects TRBV15 to TRBJ1-6; the match to TRBD1 covers 9 bases. The germline CDR1 and CDR2 sequences are LNHNV and YYDKDF (reference sequence). The CDR3 runs 16 residues. The J segment lost 6 bases and the V segment lost 3 bases, leaving 6 bases of the junction unmatched. CDR3 sequence: CATSSGQGSTNSPLHF. CDR3 coding DNA: TGTGCCACCAGCAGCGGACAGGGGTCCACTAATTCACCCCTCCACTTT.

The chain uses TRBV3-1 (or the pseudogene TRBV3-2) and TRBJ2-1; 9 bases agree with TRBD2. CDR1 is LGHDT, CDR2 YNNKEL, per germline (reference sequence). Trimming removed 7 bases from V and 3 bases from J; junction bases left unmatched: 10. The CDR3 extends over 16 amino acids. This CDR3 reads CASTRSSGAIYNEQFF. CDR3 DNA sequence: TGTGCCAGCACCCGGTCTAGCGGGGCCATCTACAATGAGCAGTTCTTC.

V usage is TRBV6-2 or TRBV6-3 and J usage is TRBJ2-2; no firm D call. The CDR3 sequence is 15 residues long. Deletions cut 2 bases from V and 6 bases from J, with 13 bases between. Germline values: CDR1 MNHEY, CDR2 SVGEGT. CDR3 amino acids: CASSYGPTVAGELFF. CDR3 nucleotide sequence: TGTGCCAGCAGTTACGGTCCTACTGTGGCCGGGGAGCTGTTTTTT.

This clone was counted a single time. This chain uses TRBV5-1 with TRBJ1-6; perhaps TRBD1 as D (5 bases). The CDR3 length is 15 residues. V shed 4 bases and J shed 7 bases, with 15 bases lying between them. The germline CDR1 and CDR2 sequences are SGHRS and YFSETQ. This CDR3 reads CASSRGGERNSPLHF. CDR3 bases: TGCGCCAGCAGCCGCGGGGGGGAGAGGAATTCACCCCTCCACTTT.

The sample holds a few counts of this clone. The chain carries TRBV12-5 and TRBJ1-2; no clear D gene. CDR1 LGHNT and CDR2 FRNRAP come from the germline V gene. The V end lost 0 bases, the J end lost 4 bases, and 6 bases lay between the germline ends. The CDR3 has 13 amino acids. For the CDR3, the DNA is TGTGCTAGTGGTTTGGTGTCTCCCTATGGCTACACCTTC. It specifies CASGLVSPYGYTF.

The chain combines TRBV29-1 with TRBJ2-7; D might be TRBD1 (6 bases). The CDR3 sequence is 12 residues long. V lost 6 bases, J lost 1 base, and 10 bases lay in between. Germline values: CDR1 SQVTM, CDR2 ANQGSEA. The CDR3 sequence: CSVTGPSYEQYF. The CDR3 DNA reads TGCAGCGTGACAGGCCCTTCCTACGAGCAGTACTTC.

This clone came up a few times. The rearrangement links TRBV11-3 to TRBJ2-1, with D possibly matching TRBD1 (6 bases). Germline V gene sequence: CDR1 SGHNT, CDR2 YENEEA. Between the trimmed V and J ends, which lost 5 bases and 0 bases, there was a span of 14 bases. The CDR3 extends over 16 amino acids. The CDR3 region has the DNA TGTGCCAGCAGCCGCCGGGACATGGGCTCCTACAATGAGCAGTTCTTC. Its translation is CASSRRDMGSYNEQFF.

This chain uses TRBV10-3 with TRBJ2-7; 9 bases are a match to TRBD1. Germline V gene lookup returns CDR1 ENHRY and CDR2 SYGVKD. The CDR3 contains 14 residues. V shed 5 bases and J 3 bases; nucleotides not matched to a gene: 5. The CDR3: CAISRQGGYYEQYF. CDR3 coding DNA: TGTGCCATCAGTCGACAGGGGGGATACTACGAGCAGTACTTC.

The V call is TRBV24-1, the J call TRBJ2-5; possible D gene TRBD1, 5 bases. Germline V gives CDR1 KGHDR, CDR2 SFDVKD. Deletions cut 7 bases from V and 0 bases from J, with 14 bases between. The CDR3 covers 15 residues. The CDR3 nucleotides are TGTGCCACCAGCGACTTTCTCAGGGACCAAGAGACCCAGTACTTC. Amino acid sequence: CATSDFLRDQETQYF.

This chain connects TRBV10-1 to TRBJ2-7, with 8 bases fitting TRBD2. CDR3 length equals 13 residues. The V gene end was trimmed by 5 bases and the J gene end by 2 bases; junction bases not matched to a gene: 2. Germline CDR1 WNHNN, CDR2 SYGVQD (reference sequence). The DNA for the CDR3 is TGCGCCAGCAGTCGGGAGGGCACCTACGAGCAGTACTTC. Protein product: CASSREGTYEQYF.